The TCR beta chain under discussion was sequenced for a study of T cells after yellow fever vaccination. TCRdb called the 5' RACE reads again in MiXCR, with one record for every CDR3 protein. The sample lists 25,000 to 30,000 distinct CDR3 sequences; around 5% were seen once. CDR1 is MDHEN and CDR2 is SYDVKM in the germline V gene. The germline V and J ends were trimmed by 6 bases and 1 base, with 9 bases remaining between them. The CDR3 covers 14 residues. Specimen: CD8+ T cells sorted from PBMCs, collected 10 days after the yellow fever booster vaccination. This chain uses TRBV28 with TRBJ2-2; perhaps TRBD1 as D (5 bases). The receptor's source is a man aged 25 to 40 who received the YFV17D yellow fever vaccine. This chain's CDR3 is CASRGTGNTGELFF. CDR3 sequence (DNA): TGTGCCAGCAGGGGCACAGGGAACACCGGGGAGCTGTTTTTT.